This T cell receptor beta chain derives from a study of blood T cell repertoires in COVID-19. Study in general: There were acute and convalescent COVID-19 samples, and they came from the United States, Italy and Spain.

Trimming removed 4 bases from V and 0 bases from J, with 10 bases in between. This CDR3 comprises 14 residues. CDR1 LGHDT and CDR2 YNNKEL come from the germline V gene (reference sequence). The protocol was immunoSEQ multiplex PCR, while the TCRdb copy is restricted to in-frame clones and leaves out a portion. The sample lists roughly 140,000 clones, over 70% occurring once. The receptor's source is a woman in her sixties with acute or convalescent COVID-19. The V gene is TRBV3-1 (or the pseudogene TRBV3-2), the J gene TRBJ2-7; weak D call: TRBD2 (6 bases). The material sequenced was peripheral blood. CDR3 residues: CASSRLTSSYEQYF. CDR3 DNA: TGTGCCAGCAGCCGTCTGACTAGCTCCTACGAGCAGTACTTC.